A selection of T cell receptor beta chains follows, all from one sample in a study of shared clonotypes between healthy human individuals. Only in-frame clones appear in the TCRdb table, and some are missing; sequencing was by immunoSEQ multiplex PCR. The sample lists about 2.2 million clones; about 93% were seen once. Sequenced input: naive CD8+ T cells from PBMCs. These receptors were collected from a young man in good health. Some clones in this sample may be carry-over from other donors' samples. Both conserved end residues are part of each CDR3. Each record gives: clone size, V gene, J gene, D gene, CDR3 protein, CDR3 DNA. A D gene is named only where the DNA matches it firmly. Clone size is given for some rows only: seen once, a few or many times, or a class if the clone is expanded.

once	TRBV6-1	TRBJ1-5	.	CATWGVGVQPQHF	TGTGCCACTTGGGGCGTGGGGGTTCAGCCCCAGCATTTT
once	TRBV6-1	TRBJ2-7	.	CASRERPGRSSYEQYF	TGTGCCAGCAGGGAACGGCCAGGGCGGAGCTCCTACGAGCAGTACTTC
.	TRBV6-4	TRBJ2-1	TRBD1	CASSMSQLIRDRYNEQFF	TGTGCCAGCAGCATGAGCCAGTTGATCCGGGACAGATACAATGAGCAGTTCTTC
.	TRBV13	TRBJ1-1	.	CASSFAENTEAFF	TGTGCCAGCAGCTTCGCCGAGAACACTGAAGCTTTCTTT
.	TRBV7-6	TRBJ2-7	TRBD2	CASSPRTSGALVYEQYF	TGTGCCAGCAGCCCGAGGACTAGCGGGGCCCTTGTCTACGAGCAGTACTTC
.	TRBV28	TRBJ1-5	.	CASTLFTGSNQPQHF	TGTGCCAGCACCCTATTCACGGGTAGCAATCAGCCCCAGCATTTT
.	TRBV4-3	TRBJ2-7	TRBD1	CASSQTEGQTLQYF	TGCGCCAGCAGCCAAACAGAGGGACAGACCCTGCAGTACTTC
.	TRBV9	TRBJ1-3	.	CASSTGIRTGNTIYF	TGTGCCAGCAGCACCGGTATACGAACTGGAAACACCATATATTTT
.	TRBV7-6	TRBJ2-5	TRBD2	CASGASGKETQYF	TGTGCCAGCGGGGCTAGCGGGAAAGAGACCCAGTACTTC
.	TRBV19	TRBJ1-3	.	CASSIVGSSGNTIYF	TGTGCCAGTAGTATAGTAGGCAGCTCTGGAAACACCATATATTTT
.	TRBV27	TRBJ2-7	.	CASARGAPIWSYEQYF	TGTGCCAGCGCCCGGGGGGCCCCCATTTGGTCCTACGAGCAGTACTTC
.	TRBV4-1	TRBJ1-2	TRBD1	CASRDRAANYGYTF	TGCGCCAGCAGAGACAGGGCCGCTAACTATGGCTACACCTTC
.	TRBV5-1	TRBJ1-1	.	CASSLGGIGTEAFF	TGCGCCAGCAGCTTAGGGGGAATAGGCACTGAAGCTTTCTTT
.	TRBV5-8	TRBJ2-3	.	CASSGRDLNPRTQYF	TGTGCCAGCAGCGGCCGGGACCTCAATCCGCGTACGCAGTATTTT
.	TRBV7-7	TRBJ2-1	.	CASSLAPRSSYNEQFF	TGTGCCAGCAGCTTAGCACCACGGAGCTCCTACAATGAGCAGTTCTTC
.	TRBV9	TRBJ2-4	TRBD1	CASSYSGTGSDIQYF	TGTGCCAGCAGCTACTCCGGGACAGGGTCGGACATTCAGTACTTC
.	TRBV2	TRBJ1-4	.	CASRGPGFNEKLFF	TGTGCCAGCAGGGGGCCAGGTTTTAATGAAAAACTGTTTTTT
.	TRBV6-5	TRBJ1-1	.	CASSYSTAMNTEAFF	TGTGCCAGCAGTTACTCGACAGCCATGAACACTGAAGCTTTCTTT
.	TRBV11-2	TRBJ2-7	.	CASTLAGDGSSYEQYF	TGTGCCAGCACCTTGGCCGGGGACGGTAGCTCCTACGAGCAGTACTTC
.	TRBV7-2	TRBJ2-4	.	CASSLEGVMAKNIQYF	TGTGCCAGCAGCTTAGAGGGGGTAATGGCCAAAAACATTCAGTACTTC
.	TRBV6-5	TRBJ1-2	TRBD1	CASSSGTGGGFYGYTF	TGTGCCAGCAGTTCCGGGACAGGGGGCGGATTCTATGGCTACACCTTC
.	TRBV9	TRBJ2-1	.	CASSLSSYNEQFF	TGTGCCAGTTCCCTGAGCTCCTACAATGAGCAGTTCTTC
.	TRBV28	TRBJ2-7	TRBD1	CASSLVTGSYEQYF	TGTGCCAGCAGTCTAGTGACAGGGTCCTACGAGCAGTACTTC
once	TRBV4-1	TRBJ1-4	TRBD1	CASSQEWDRDEKLFF	TGCGCCAGCAGCCAAGAATGGGACAGGGATGAAAAACTGTTTTTT
.	TRBV5-8	TRBJ2-7	TRBD2	CASSLAGGHYEQYF	TGTGCCAGCAGCTTGGCGGGAGGGCACTACGAGCAGTACTTC
.	TRBV4-1	TRBJ2-3	.	CASSQASEGFGDTQYF	TGCGCCAGCAGCCAAGCTAGCGAGGGGTTCGGAGATACGCAGTATTTT